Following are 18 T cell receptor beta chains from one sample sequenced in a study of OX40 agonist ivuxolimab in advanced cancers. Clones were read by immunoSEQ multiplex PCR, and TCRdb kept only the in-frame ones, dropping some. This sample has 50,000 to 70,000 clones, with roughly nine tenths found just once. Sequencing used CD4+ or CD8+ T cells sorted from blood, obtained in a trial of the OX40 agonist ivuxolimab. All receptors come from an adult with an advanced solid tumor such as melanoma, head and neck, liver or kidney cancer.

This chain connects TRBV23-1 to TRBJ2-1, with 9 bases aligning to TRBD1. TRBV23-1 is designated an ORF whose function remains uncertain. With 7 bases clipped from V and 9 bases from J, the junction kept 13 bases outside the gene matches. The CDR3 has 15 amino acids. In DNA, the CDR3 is TGCGCCAGCATCCGCCGGGACAGGGTTTCCCGTGAGCAGTTCTTC. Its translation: CASIRRDRVSREQFF.

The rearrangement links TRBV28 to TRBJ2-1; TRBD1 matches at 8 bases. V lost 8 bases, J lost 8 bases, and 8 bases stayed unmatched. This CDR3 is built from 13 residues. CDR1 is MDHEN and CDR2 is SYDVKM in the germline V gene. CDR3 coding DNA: TGTGCCAGCGGACCGACAGGGGTCGATGAGCAGTTCTTC. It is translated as CASGPTGVDEQFF.

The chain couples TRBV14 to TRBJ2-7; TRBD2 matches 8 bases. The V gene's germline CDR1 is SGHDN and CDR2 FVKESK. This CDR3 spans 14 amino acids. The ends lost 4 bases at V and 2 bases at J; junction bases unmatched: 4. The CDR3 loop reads CASSLGAGAYEQYF. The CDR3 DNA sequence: TGTGCCAGCAGCCTAGGAGCGGGGGCCTACGAGCAGTACTTC.

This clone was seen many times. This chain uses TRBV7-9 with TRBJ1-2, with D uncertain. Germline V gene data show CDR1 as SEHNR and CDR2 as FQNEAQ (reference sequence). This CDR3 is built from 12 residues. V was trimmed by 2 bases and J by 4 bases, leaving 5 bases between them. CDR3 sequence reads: CASSLFIYGYTF. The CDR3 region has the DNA TGTGCCAGCAGCTTATTCATCTATGGCTACACCTTC.

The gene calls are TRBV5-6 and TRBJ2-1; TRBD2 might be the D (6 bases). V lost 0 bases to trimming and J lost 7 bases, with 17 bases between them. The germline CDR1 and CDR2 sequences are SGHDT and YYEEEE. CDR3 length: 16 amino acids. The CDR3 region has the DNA TGTGCCAGCAGCTTGGCCGGGACTCCGCTGGAAAATGAGCAGTTCTTC. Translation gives CASSLAGTPLENEQFF.

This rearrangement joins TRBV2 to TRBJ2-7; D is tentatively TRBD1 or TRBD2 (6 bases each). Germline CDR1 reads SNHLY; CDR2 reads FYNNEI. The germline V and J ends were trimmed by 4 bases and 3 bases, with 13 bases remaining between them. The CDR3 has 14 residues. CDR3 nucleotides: TGTGCCAGCAGTGGGGGGGACAACTACTACGAGCAGTACTTC. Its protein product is CASSGGDNYYEQYF.

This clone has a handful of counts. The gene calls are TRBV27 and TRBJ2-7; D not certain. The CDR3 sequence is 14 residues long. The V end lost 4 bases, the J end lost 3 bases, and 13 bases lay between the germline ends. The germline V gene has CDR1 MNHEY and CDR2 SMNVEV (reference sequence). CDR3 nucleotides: TGTGCCAGCAGTTCCCCGTGGGGAAACTACGAGCAGTACTTC. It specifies CASSSPWGNYEQYF.

In nucleotides, the CDR3 is TGTGCCAGCAGGGGGGGACCCCGCTACGAGCAGTACTTC. This sequence encodes CASRGGPRYEQYF. This chain joins TRBV19 and TRBJ2-7; D possibly matches TRBD1 or TRBD2 (7 bases each). CDR1 and CDR2 from the germline V gene are LNHDA and SQIVND (reference sequence). Trimming pared 9 bases from V and 3 bases from J, leaving 15 bases between. The CDR3 loop spans 13 amino acids.

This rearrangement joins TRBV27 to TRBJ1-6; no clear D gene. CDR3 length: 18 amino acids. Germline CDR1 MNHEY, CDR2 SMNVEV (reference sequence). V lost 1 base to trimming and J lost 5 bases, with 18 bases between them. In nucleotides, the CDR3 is TGTGCCAGCAGTTTATACCCCCCCCATAAAACCCATAATTCACCCCTCCACTTT. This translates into CASSLYPPHKTHNSPLHF.

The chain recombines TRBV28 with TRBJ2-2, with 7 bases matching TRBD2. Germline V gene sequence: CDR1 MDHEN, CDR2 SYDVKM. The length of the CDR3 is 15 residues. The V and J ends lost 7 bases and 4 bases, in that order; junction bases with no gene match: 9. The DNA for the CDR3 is TGTGCCAGCATCGGGAGGCGTAGACCCACCGGGGAGCTGTTTTTT. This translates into CASIGRRRPTGELFF.

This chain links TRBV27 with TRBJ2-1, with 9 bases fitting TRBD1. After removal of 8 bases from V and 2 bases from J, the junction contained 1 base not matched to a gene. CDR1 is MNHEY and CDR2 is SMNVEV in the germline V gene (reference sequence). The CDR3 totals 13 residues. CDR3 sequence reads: CASGTGPYNEQFF. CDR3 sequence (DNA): TGTGCCAGCGGGACAGGGCCCTACAATGAGCAGTTCTTC.

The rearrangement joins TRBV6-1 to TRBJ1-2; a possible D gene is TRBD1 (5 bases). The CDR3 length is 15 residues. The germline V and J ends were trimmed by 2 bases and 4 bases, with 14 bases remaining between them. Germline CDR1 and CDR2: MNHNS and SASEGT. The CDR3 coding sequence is TGTGCCAGCAGTGAAAATTGGGACCTAGGCTATGGCTACACCTTC. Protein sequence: CASSENWDLGYGYTF.

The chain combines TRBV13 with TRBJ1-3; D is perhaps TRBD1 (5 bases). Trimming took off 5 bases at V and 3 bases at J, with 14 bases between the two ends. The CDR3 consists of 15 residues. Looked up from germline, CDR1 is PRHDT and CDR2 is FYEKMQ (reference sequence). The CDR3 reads CASSPQGEGGNTIYF. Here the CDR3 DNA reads TGTGCCAGCAGCCCGCAAGGGGAGGGTGGAAACACCATATATTTT.

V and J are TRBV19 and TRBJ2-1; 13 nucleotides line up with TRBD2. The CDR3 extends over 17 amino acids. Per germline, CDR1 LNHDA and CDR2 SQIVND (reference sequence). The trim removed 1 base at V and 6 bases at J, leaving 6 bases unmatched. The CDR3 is CASSIVLAGGPRNEQFF. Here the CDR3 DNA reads TGTGCCAGTAGTATAGTACTAGCGGGAGGGCCGCGCAATGAGCAGTTCTTC.

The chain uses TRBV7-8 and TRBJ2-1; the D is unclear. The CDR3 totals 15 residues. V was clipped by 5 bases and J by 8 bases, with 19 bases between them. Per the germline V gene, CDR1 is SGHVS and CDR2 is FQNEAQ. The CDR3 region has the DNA TGTGCCAGCAGCCCCCCCGTTTACACATTCGATGAGCAGTTCTTC. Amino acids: CASSPPVYTFDEQFF. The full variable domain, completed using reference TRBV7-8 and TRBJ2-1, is GAGVSQSPRYKVAKRGQDVALRCDPISGHVSLFWYQQALGQGPEFLTYFQNEAQLDKSGLPSDRFFAERPEGSVSTLKIQRTQQEDSAVYLCASSPPVYTFDEQFFGPGTRLTVL.

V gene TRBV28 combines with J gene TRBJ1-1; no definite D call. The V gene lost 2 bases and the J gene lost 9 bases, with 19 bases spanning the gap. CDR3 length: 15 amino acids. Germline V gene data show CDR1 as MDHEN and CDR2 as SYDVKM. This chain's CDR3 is CASSLQRTDRRKAFF. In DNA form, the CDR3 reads TGTGCCAGCAGTTTACAGAGAACGGATAGACGGAAAGCTTTCTTT.

The CDR3 DNA reads TGTGCCAGCAGCACATATAGGAAGGGACACTACGAGCAGTACTTC. This gives the protein CASSTYRKGHYEQYF. J is TRBJ2-7 and V is TRBV21-1; the DNA was not compared with TRBD1, the D call given in the table. TRBV21-1 is annotated as a pseudogene. The CDR3 spans 15 residues.

In DNA form, the CDR3 reads TGTGCCAGCAGTTACTCGACTAGCGGGATAGCGGATACGCAGTATTTT. Translation gives CASSYSTSGIADTQYF. The chain joins TRBV6-5 to TRBJ2-3; 11 bases map to TRBD2. With V trimmed by 0 bases and J by 6 bases, 5 bases remained unmatched. The V gene's germline CDR1 is MNHEY and CDR2 SVGAGI. This CDR3 has 16 amino acids.